This TCR beta chain was identified in a study of neoadjuvant anti-PD-1 for oral cavity cancer. About the research overall: Most patients had three to four biweekly doses of 3 mg/kg nivolumab before resection.

This clone has a count of ten or more. Its cognate antigen is unknown. As to time point: after neoadjuvant nivolumab, at surgical resection. Cohort: HPV-negative, locally advanced oral cavity squamous cell carcinoma patients. Notes on the study in general: Higher pretreatment Treg/Th17 ratios tracked higher pretreatment blood clonality.

Profiling relied on immunoSEQ multiplex PCR, and the TCRdb table lists in-frame clones only, not all of them. The repertoire holds approximately 23,000 clones, with around 43% as singletons. This CDR3 is 14 amino acids long. V was trimmed by 6 bases and J by 1 base, leaving 12 bases between them. Germline CDR1 LNHNV, CDR2 YYDKDF (reference sequence). The V call is TRBV15, the J call TRBJ1-1; tentative D call: TRBD1 (6 bases). The sequence was collected from a person aged 35 to 85 with oral cavity squamous cell carcinoma. The sequenced sample was tumor tissue, obtained after nivolumab (anti-PD-1) treatment. The CDR3 DNA follows: TGTGCCACCAGTTCCGACAGGTCGAACACTGAAGCTTTCTTT. Amino acids: CATSSDRSNTEAFF.